This T cell receptor (beta chain) was documented in a study of blood T cell repertoires in COVID-19 (dated by TCRdb to 2019 to 2021). Regarding the research as a whole: Recovered participants in ImmuneRACE Cohort 3 were defined as having two consecutive negative NP/OP PCR tests, clearance from a healthcare professional, or resolution of symptoms. Samples covering the acute and convalescent phases of COVID-19 were provided by collaborators in the United States, Italy and Spain. The material from the prospective study consisted of cDNA or gDNA derived from T cells, B-cell-depleted T cells, or PBMCs. Deeply sampled blood TCRbeta repertoires from subjects exposed to, actively infected with, or recovered from COVID-19 were included in the dataset. The repertoires were released in a freely available public database meant as a resource for research on the immune response to SARS-CoV-2. Samples came from the ongoing ImmuneRACE study (first 160 participants) plus 1,254 subjects from 6 global collaborators. The sample metadata nearly always contained a de-identified subject ID, COVID-19 status, age in years and sex. Where available, HLA class I and class II types were obtained from metadata supplied by the sample provider rather than from assay-based typing. Paper-wide results and their limitations: The amount of clinical and demographic metadata varied by source and participant and was provided uncurated.

At the junction V is shortened by 5 bases and J by 3 bases, with 10 bases in between. Via the germline V gene (reference sequence), CDR1 is LGHDT and CDR2 YNNKEL. From its cysteine to its phenylalanine, the CDR3 spans 13 amino acids. CDR3 DNA only is kept here, 39 bases in frame from base 1. TCRbeta CDR3 regions were amplified from genomic DNA by means of the immunoSEQ Assay, a bias-controlled multiplex PCR. The published analysis was carried out like this. Nucleated cell counts per sample were estimated from amplification of reference gene primers within the assay. Sequence reads were collapsed and filtered to measure the absolute abundance of every unique TCRbeta CDR3 rearrangement. Productive Simpson clonality was computed per sample as the square root of Simpson's diversity index over productive rearrangements. TCRdb re-hosts the immuneACCESS table, in-frame sequences only. Its copies lack some clones; in the studies checked, an unresolved V gene accounts for under half of them, and the cause for the rest is not known. V, J and clone size derive from that table, while D and trimming were established from the DNA sequence. This sample comprises around 200,000 clones, 85% to 90% of them detected only once. 3.1% of the sample is in the top ten clones.

Participants in the prospective study were aged roughly 18 to 90 years, lived in 20 to 30 United States geographic areas, and enrolled through a virtual design. Cohort assignment in the prospective study relied on participant-reported clinical history from a screening survey and a study questionnaire. Each participant in the prospective study had whole blood, serum and a nasopharyngeal or oropharyngeal swab collected by mobile phlebotomists. Prospective study participants could optionally give additional blood draws and questionnaires over an approximately 2-month period. Prospective study blood samples were shipped either frozen or at room temperature before DNA extraction. About this clone itself: Its target antigen remains unknown. Per-nucleotide qualities are absent, and no much larger clonotype sits a single base away.

Material for sequencing was PBMCs or T cells enriched from blood (not recorded which). The chain couples TRBV3-1 (or the pseudogene TRBV3-2) to TRBJ1-2; TRBD1 is a possible D gene, resting on 5 matching bases. This TCR was recovered from a woman aged 45-65 years in a cohort exposed to, infected with or recovered from COVID-19 (not recorded which). In nucleotides, the sequence is TGTGCCAGCAGCGTACAGGTAGACTATGGCTACACCTTC. The encoded protein is CASSVQVDYGYTF.